These 32 T cell receptor beta chains originate from one sample sequenced in a study of cytomegalovirus exposure and HLA in healthy donors. The PCR contained 60 Vbeta and 13 Jbeta primers. TCRdb keeps only in-frame clones here, not all; method: immunoSEQ multiplex PCR. The repertoire holds roughly 120,000 clones, with 80% as singletons. The sample comprised PBMCs. These receptors all stem from a man aged 50-59 years in good health and CMV-seronegative.

This clone has just a few counts. The V gene is TRBV13, the J gene TRBJ1-1; 7 positions match TRBD1. The V segment lost 5 bases and the J segment 4 bases; nucleotides outside the gene matches: 10. From germline, CDR1 is PRHDT and CDR2 FYEKMQ (reference sequence). The CDR3 is made up of 15 amino acids. The CDR3 DNA reads as TGTGCCAGCAGCCTAAGGACAGGCGGTGGCACTGAAGCTTTCTTT. Translating it yields CASSLRTGGGTEAFF.

This chain connects TRBV5-6 to TRBJ2-7; 10 positions agree with TRBD1. The V segment lost 0 bases and the J segment 4 bases; nucleotides outside the gene matches: 4. The CDR3 is 15 amino acids. CDR1 is SGHDT and CDR2 is YYEEEE in the germline V gene. Here the CDR3 reads CASSLGDRGLYEQYF. CDR3 coding DNA: TGTGCCAGCAGCTTGGGAGACAGGGGGCTGTACGAGCAGTACTTC.

V is TRBV4-2 and J is TRBJ2-5; 16 positions agree with TRBD2. Germline V gene lookup returns CDR1 LGHNA and CDR2 YNFKEQ. The CDR3 is 19 residues long. The junction had 7 bases not matched to a gene; V was cut back by 1 base and J by 2 bases. CDR3 nucleotides: TGTGCCAGCAGCCAAGGGGGGACTAGCGGGAGGGGGAAACAAGAGACCCAGTACTTC. This gives the protein CASSQGGTSGRGKQETQYF.

The J gene is TRBJ2-7, the V gene TRBV5-6; 7 nucleotides align to TRBD1. J was trimmed by 4 bases and V by 6 bases; bases with no gene match: 10. Germline V lookup: CDR1 SGHDT, CDR2 YYEEEE. The CDR3 has 14 amino acids. The CDR3 loop is CASTAGGSGYEQYF. CDR3 bases: TGTGCCAGCACTGCAGGGGGTTCAGGATACGAGCAGTACTTC.

J is TRBJ1-2 and V is TRBV5-1; possibly TRBD1 for D (5 bases). Per the germline V gene, CDR1 is SGHRS and CDR2 is YFSETQ. The CDR3 consists of 14 residues. V was shortened by 5 bases and J by 2 bases, with 13 bases between the two germline ends. The CDR3 here is CASRPPGGNYGYTF. CDR3 nucleotides: TGCGCCAGCAGACCTCCGGGGGGGAACTATGGCTACACCTTC.

This sequence joins TRBV27 and TRBJ1-2; 10 bases line up with TRBD1. CDR1 and CDR2 (germline): MNHEY, SMNVEV (reference sequence). This CDR3 contains 15 residues. The ends lost 3 bases at V and 8 bases at J; junction bases unmatched: 9. The CDR3: CASSFLGQGGVGYTF. The CDR3 DNA reads as TGTGCCAGCAGTTTCCTAGGACAGGGGGGTGTGGGCTACACCTTC.

The chain combines TRBV18 with TRBJ2-7; D gene uncertain. CDR1 and CDR2 from the germline V gene are KGHSH and LQKENI. CDR3 length: 12 amino acids. The germline V and J ends were trimmed by 2 bases and 6 bases, with 8 bases remaining between them. The CDR3 is CASSPFSSEQYF. Here the CDR3 DNA reads TGTGCCAGCTCACCATTCTCCAGCGAGCAGTACTTC.

The chain links TRBV5-4 to TRBJ1-1, with D perhaps matching TRBD1 (6 bases). The CDR3 runs 14 residues. Germline loops: CDR1 SGHNT, CDR2 YYREEE (reference sequence). Trimming cost V 4 bases and J 1 base, with 11 bases left between them. The CDR3 region is CASSPTGPNTEAFF. The CDR3, as DNA: TGTGCCAGCAGCCCCACAGGGCCGAACACTGAAGCTTTCTTT.

This clone was seen a few times. V gene TRBV19 combines with J gene TRBJ2-1, with D possibly TRBD1 on 6 matching bases. The germline V gene has CDR1 LNHDA and CDR2 SQIVND (reference sequence). CDR3 length equals 15 residues. Trimming stripped 0 bases from V and 4 bases from J, with 10 bases between. The DNA of the CDR3 is TGTGCCAGTAGTATAGATAGGGACAAATACAATGAGCAGTTCTTC. The encoded protein is CASSIDRDKYNEQFF.

The rearrangement joins TRBV11-1 to TRBJ2-7; TRBD2 matches 10 bases. The CDR3 is 14 residues long. In germline, CDR1 is SGHAT, CDR2 FQDESV (reference sequence). V shed 6 bases and J 6 bases; nucleotides not matched to a gene: 8. CDR3 sequence (DNA): TGTGCCAGCAGAACTAGCGGGATCCTAGGCGAGCAGTACTTC. Translating it yields CASRTSGILGEQYF.

The chain is built from TRBV5-5 and TRBJ2-1; D possibly corresponds to TRBD1 (7 bases). Germline V gene data show CDR1 as SGHKS and CDR2 as YYEKEE (reference sequence). The length of the CDR3 is 15 residues. CDR3 nucleotides: TGTGCTCAACCCCAGGGGGGAAGCTCCTACAATGAGCAGTTCTTC. Translation: CAQPQGGSSYNEQFF.

This chain connects TRBV5-6 to TRBJ2-5; D is possibly TRBD2 (6 bases). There are 16 residues in the CDR3. Germline CDR1 reads SGHDT; CDR2 reads YYEEEE. The V end was cut by 4 bases, the J end by 1 base, with 17 bases between. DNA for the CDR3: TGTGCCAGCAGCCCCGGGGATAGCGGAATCCAAGAGACCCAGTACTTC. It codes for CASSPGDSGIQETQYF. Variable domain in full (rest from reference TRBV5-6 and TRBJ2-5): DAGVTQSPTHLIKTRGQQVTLRCSPKSGHDTVSWYQQALGQGPQFIFQYYEEEERQRGNFPDRFSGHQFPNYSSELNVNALLLGDSALYLCASSPGDSGIQETQYFGPGTRLLVL.

The chain joins TRBV19 to TRBJ1-6; 8 bases are a match to TRBD1. Trimming removed 6 bases from V and 8 bases from J; junction bases left unmatched: 9. CDR3 length: 15 amino acids. Germline values: CDR1 LNHDA, CDR2 SQIVND (reference sequence). This CDR3 reads CASRKPGQAYSPLHF. CDR3 DNA: TGTGCCAGTAGAAAACCGGGACAGGCTTATTCACCCCTCCACTTT.

The genes are TRBV6-6 and TRBJ2-3; possibly TRBD1 for D (6 bases). CDR1 is MNHNY, CDR2 SVGAGI, per germline (reference sequence). This CDR3 spans 15 amino acids. The germline V and J ends were trimmed by 6 bases and 2 bases, with 15 bases remaining between them. The CDR3 nucleotides read TGTGCCAGCAGCCCCTTGGGGGCGACCACAGATACGCAGTATTTT. Protein sequence: CASSPLGATTDTQYF.

The chain couples TRBV18 to TRBJ2-1; D may be TRBD1 (6 bases). The CDR3 spans 15 residues. In germline, CDR1 is KGHSH, CDR2 LQKENI. Trimming cost V 3 bases and J 8 bases, with 17 bases left between them. Written as DNA, the CDR3 is TGTGCCAGCTCACCCCGGGCAGGGGTAAAGCATGAGCAGTTCTTC. Translation: CASSPRAGVKHEQFF.

V usage is TRBV28 and J usage is TRBJ2-3, with 7 bases matching TRBD2. Trimming removed 6 bases from V and 2 bases from J; junction bases left unmatched: 11. The V gene's germline CDR1 is MDHEN and CDR2 SYDVKM. This CDR3 spans 16 amino acids. The DNA for the CDR3 is TGTGCCAGCAGCCCGGTAGGAGCGGGGATCACAGATACGCAGTATTTT. This encodes CASSPVGAGITDTQYF.

Here the CDR3 reads CASSAMTGNEQYF. In DNA, the CDR3 is TGTGCCAGCAGTGCCATGACAGGGAACGAGCAGTACTTC. V gene TRBV27 combines with J gene TRBJ2-7; 7 bases line up with TRBD1. In germline, CDR1 is MNHEY, CDR2 SMNVEV (reference sequence). V lost 5 bases and J lost 5; bases outside the gene matches: 6. The CDR3 length is 13 residues.

The chain links TRBV6-5 to TRBJ1-4; 7 nucleotides match TRBD1. The junction had 6 bases not matched to a gene; V was cut back by 0 bases and J by 8 bases. The CDR3 loop spans 15 amino acids. CDR1 is MNHEY and CDR2 is SVGAGI in the germline V gene. CDR3 DNA: TGTGCCAGCAGTTACTCGACAACAGGGGAGGAAAAACTGTTTTTT. Translating it yields CASSYSTTGEEKLFF.

J is TRBJ2-3 and V is TRBV5-1; maybe TRBD1 (6 bases). The CDR3 consists of 14 residues. Trimming pared 4 bases from V and 1 base from J, leaving 10 bases between. The germline V gene has CDR1 SGHRS and CDR2 YFSETQ. Written as DNA, the CDR3 is TGCGCCAGCAGCAGACGACAGGGCACAGATACGCAGTATTTT. Translation: CASSRRQGTDTQYF.

The genes are TRBV10-3 and TRBJ2-1; 7 nucleotides align to TRBD2. The V and J ends lost 2 bases and 1 base, in that order; junction bases with no gene match: 2. The CDR3 spans 15 residues. Germline V CDR1 and CDR2: ENHRY, SYGVKD. CDR3 in amino acids: CAISEASGSYNEQFF. For the CDR3, the DNA is TGTGCCATCAGTGAGGCTAGCGGTTCCTACAATGAGCAGTTCTTC.

This clone was counted once. The chain joins TRBV18 to TRBJ2-4; D is perhaps TRBD2 (5 bases). The CDR3 spans 12 residues. V gave up 0 bases and J gave up 11 bases, with 8 bases separating them. Germline V gives CDR1 KGHSH, CDR2 LQKENI. The chain's CDR3 is CASSPPSAVQYF. The CDR3 DNA reads TGTGCCAGCTCACCACCGTCAGCGGTTCAGTACTTC.

The chain couples TRBV4-1 to TRBJ2-3; no definite D call. Germline loops: CDR1 MGHRA, CDR2 YSYEKL. The CDR3 consists of 16 residues. Trimming stripped 0 bases from V and 1 base from J, with 11 bases between. The CDR3 sequence: CASSQDVYQGTDTQYF. DNA for the CDR3: TGCGCCAGCAGCCAAGATGTCTATCAGGGCACAGATACGCAGTATTTT.

The genes are TRBV6-5 and TRBJ1-6; a weak D match, TRBD1 (6 bases). Germline V lookup: CDR1 MNHEY, CDR2 SVGAGI. The CDR3 is 15 amino acids. V lost 2 bases and J lost 7, with 12 bases in between. CDR3 in DNA: TGTGCCAGCAGTTACCAGAGGGGGGGAAATTCACCCCTCCACTTT. Amino acid sequence: CASSYQRGGNSPLHF.

The genes are TRBV5-6 and TRBJ1-5; D is ambiguous. This CDR3 is 14 amino acids long. Deletions cut 0 bases from V and 0 bases from J, with 4 bases between. Germline V gives CDR1 SGHDT, CDR2 YYEEEE. The CDR3 bases are TGTGCCAGCAGCTTGGCCCTTAGCAATCAGCCCCAGCATTTT. It is translated as CASSLALSNQPQHF.

V usage is TRBV2 and J usage is TRBJ2-5; D gene unclear. In germline, CDR1 is SNHLY, CDR2 FYNNEI. With 6 bases removed from V and 0 bases from J, the gap between germline ends came to 5 bases. The CDR3 covers 12 residues. The CDR3 DNA reads TGTGCCAGCAGCCGGTACCAAGAGACCCAGTACTTC. Protein sequence: CASSRYQETQYF.

The gene calls are TRBV7-9 and TRBJ2-3, with D hard to call. Trimming took 1 base from V and 0 from J, leaving 8 bases between them. The germline V gene encodes CDR1 SEHNR and CDR2 FQNEAQ (reference sequence). CDR3 length: 15 amino acids. The CDR3 spells CASSLDSISTDTQYF. CDR3 nucleotide sequence: TGTGCCAGCAGCTTAGACAGCATAAGCACAGATACGCAGTATTTT.

The rearrangement links TRBV5-1 to TRBJ2-5; D is uncertain. The DNA end is more similar to TRBJ2-7, so the J call may be wrong. Germline V CDR1 and CDR2: SGHRS, YFSETQ. This CDR3 has 14 amino acids. The CDR3 here is CASSFDTYSYEQYF. CDR3 sequence (DNA): TGCGCCAGCAGCTTCGACACCTATTCCTACGAGCAGTACTTC.

CDR3 amino acids: CASSIQGGQETQYF. CDR3 bases: TGTGCCAGTAGTATACAGGGGGGCCAAGAGACCCAGTACTTC. This chain joins TRBV19 and TRBJ2-5; TRBD1 is a possible D gene (7 bases). Trimming left V 2 bases short and J 1 base short, with 8 bases between. The CDR3 covers 14 residues. Per the germline V gene, CDR1 is LNHDA and CDR2 is SQIVND (reference sequence).

This clone was recorded once. V usage is TRBV7-6 and J usage is TRBJ2-7; 12 nucleotides line up with TRBD1. V was clipped by 6 bases and J by 8 bases; unmatched bases: 8. Germline loops: CDR1 SGHVS, CDR2 FNYEAQ. The CDR3 loop spans 14 amino acids. The CDR3 nucleotides are TGTGCCAGCAGGCCCGTGGGACAGGGGGCTAAGCAGTACTTC. Protein product: CASRPVGQGAKQYF.

The chain is built from TRBV4-1 and TRBJ2-7; 8 bases align to TRBD1. Looked up from germline, CDR1 is MGHRA and CDR2 is YSYEKL. The CDR3 extends over 16 amino acids. V shed 2 bases, J shed 5 bases, and the junction held 11 bases outside the gene matches. The DNA for the CDR3 is TGCGCCAGCAGCCAAACCCCGACAGGGGTAAGGAACGAGCAGTACTTC. Protein product: CASSQTPTGVRNEQYF.

The V call is TRBV19, the J call TRBJ2-3; 8 bases agree with TRBD1. V shed 3 bases and J 0 bases; nucleotides not matched to a gene: 8. From germline, CDR1 is LNHDA and CDR2 SQIVND (reference sequence). This CDR3 is 17 amino acids long. This CDR3 reads CASSMGGQGTSTDTQYF. The CDR3 DNA reads as TGTGCCAGTAGTATGGGCGGACAGGGAACTAGCACAGATACGCAGTATTTT.

The chain employs TRBV27 and TRBJ1-2; the match to TRBD1 covers 7 bases. The CDR3 is made up of 13 amino acids. Trimming took 4 bases from V and 4 from J; bases not matched to a gene: 3. Germline V gene data show CDR1 as MNHEY and CDR2 as SMNVEV (reference sequence). CDR3 coding DNA: TGTGCCAGCAGTTCCGACAGGGCCTATGGCTACACCTTC. This sequence encodes CASSSDRAYGYTF.